The T cell receptor (beta chain) described here comes from a study of T cells in Graves' hyperthyroidism and ophthalmopathy. Overall study context: Peripheral blood was obtained at initial diagnosis, preceding any treatment.

RNA transcripts served as the template for amplifying TCR beta CDR3 regions. The TCR CDR3 first-round RT-PCR relied on the HTBI primer set. TCRdb reprocessed the multiplex PCR reads via MiXCR and lists one record per CDR3 protein. Of hundreds of thousands of distinct CDR3 sequences in the sample, around 16% were seen once. The CDR3 covers 15 residues. Germline V lookup: CDR1 LNHDA, CDR2 SQIVND (reference sequence). The V and J ends lost 4 bases and 5 bases, in that order; junction bases with no gene match: 4. Each diagnosis drew on symptoms, thyroxine, TRAb, thyroid ultrasound and orbital computed tomography findings. Study results and caveats: Blood also contained most expanded thyroid clonotypes above 0.001. The model forecast ophthalmopathy, anticipating it by a median roughly 6 months before onset.

A few counts support this clonotype. The antigen remains undetermined. The sequence derives from a woman aged 40 to 50 with Graves' ophthalmopathy. The chain is built from TRBV19 and TRBJ2-7; 14 bases are a match to TRBD2. Source material: blood. Here the CDR3 reads CASSRLAGGDNEQYF. As DNA, the CDR3 is TGTGCCAGTAGTAGACTAGCGGGAGGGGATAACGAGCAGTACTTC.